This T cell receptor (beta chain) was identified in a study of blood T cells in healthy people across ages. CDR1 and CDR2 from the germline V gene are MNHEY and SVGAGI. This CDR3 comprises 13 residues. The authors ran a second PCR of about 6 to 11 cycles using a sample-barcoded 5' primer and a J-beta primer mix. Each cDNA molecule was tagged by a template-switch adaptor that had 12 random nucleotides. TCRdb re-analysed the 5' RACE reads in MiXCR, keeping a single row per CDR3 protein. Of roughly 550,000 distinct CDR3 sequences listed, about 24% are singletons. Extraction yielded at least 5 micrograms of total RNA per sample. These data were also reused for a study on T cells of mothers and their children.

J is TRBJ2-5 and V is TRBV6-5; 8 bases align to TRBD1. The J call may be mistaken, given a closer DNA end match to TRBJ2-1. The clonotype originates from a boy between 10 and 17 years old in good health. The sequenced material came from blood. DNA of the CDR3: TGTGCCAGCAGTTACCGGGGACAGGATGAGCAGTTCTTC. Translated, it gives CASSYRGQDEQFF.